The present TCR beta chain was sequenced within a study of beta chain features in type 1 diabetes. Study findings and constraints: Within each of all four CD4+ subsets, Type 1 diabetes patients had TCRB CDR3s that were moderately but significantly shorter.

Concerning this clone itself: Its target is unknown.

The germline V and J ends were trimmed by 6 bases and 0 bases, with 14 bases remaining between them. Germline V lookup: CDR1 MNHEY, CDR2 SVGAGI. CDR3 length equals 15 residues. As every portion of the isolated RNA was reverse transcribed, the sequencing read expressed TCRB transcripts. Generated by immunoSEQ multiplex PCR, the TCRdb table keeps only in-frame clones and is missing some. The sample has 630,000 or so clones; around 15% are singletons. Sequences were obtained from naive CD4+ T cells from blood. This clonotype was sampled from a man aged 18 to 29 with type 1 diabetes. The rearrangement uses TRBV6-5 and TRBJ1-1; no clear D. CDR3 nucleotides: TGTGCCAGCAGCCTTAATGGACGGATGAACACTGAAGCTTTCTTT. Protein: CASSLNGRMNTEAFF.